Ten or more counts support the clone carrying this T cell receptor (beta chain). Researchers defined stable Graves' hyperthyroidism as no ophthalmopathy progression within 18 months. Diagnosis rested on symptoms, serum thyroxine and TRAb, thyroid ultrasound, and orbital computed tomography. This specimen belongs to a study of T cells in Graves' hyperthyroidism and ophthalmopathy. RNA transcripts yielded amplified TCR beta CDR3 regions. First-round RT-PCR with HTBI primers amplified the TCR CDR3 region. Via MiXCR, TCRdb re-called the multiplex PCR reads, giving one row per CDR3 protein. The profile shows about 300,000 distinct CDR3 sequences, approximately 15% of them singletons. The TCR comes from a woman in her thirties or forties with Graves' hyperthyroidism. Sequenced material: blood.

The CDR3 is CASSERPPGFEQYF. The CDR3, as DNA: TGTGCCAGCAGTGAACGGCCACCAGGGTTCGAGCAGTACTTC. The chain combines TRBV2 with TRBJ2-7; TRBD1 might be the D (5 bases). The ends were cut back, 2 bases at V and 6 bases at J, with 14 bases in the middle. Germline CDR1 SNHLY, CDR2 FYNNEI. The CDR3 loop spans 14 amino acids. Based on the CDR3 plus reference TRBV2 and TRBJ2-7, the full variable domain is EPEVTQTPSHQVTQMGQEVILRCVPISNHLYFYWYRQILGQKVEFLVSFYNNEISEKSEIFDDQFSVERPDGSNFTLKIRSTKLEDSAMYFCASSERPPGFEQYFGPGTRLTVT.